This record concerns one T cell receptor (beta chain) sequence. Its specificity is unknown. Sequencing used immunoSEQ multiplex PCR; TCRdb keeps in-frame clones, though not all of them. Of some 41,000 clones listed, roughly 85% were seen once; the top ten hold approximately 15%. Time point meaning: peripheral blood 6 weeks after treatment start. Urothelial carcinoma affected the patients, and it was locally advanced or metastatic. V lost 4 bases to trimming and J lost 3 bases; unmatched junction nucleotides: 6. Per germline, CDR1 MNHEY and CDR2 SMNVEV (reference sequence). The CDR3 is 15 amino acids. The entry originates in a study of PD-L1 blockade in urothelial cancer. Study-level results: Tumor-associated clones in blood expanded more at 3 weeks in durable-benefit patients.

V usage is TRBV27 and J usage is TRBJ1-1; 9 positions match TRBD1. This receptor was taken from a man aged 60 to 69 with urothelial cancer. This material consisted of PBMCs, taken around atezolizumab (anti-PD-L1) treatment. The CDR3 nucleotides are TGTGCCAGCAGTTCCCCCAGGACAGGGGACACTGAAGCTTTCTTT. As protein: CASSSPRTGDTEAFF.